These T cell receptor beta chains were read from a single sample in a study of blood T cell repertoires in COVID-19. The protocol was immunoSEQ multiplex PCR, while the TCRdb copy is restricted to in-frame clones and leaves out a portion. There are fewer than 90,000 clones in the sample; about 91% occur only once, and about 0.51% lies in the top ten. The sample consisted of peripheral blood. The origin of the receptors is a man aged 55 to 69 with acute or convalescent COVID-19. CDR3s include the opening cysteine and the closing phenylalanine or tryptophan. D genes are given only for firm matches. Clone size is shown for a subset of rows, as once, few, many or a class of expanded clone.

d_call	cdr3_length	j_call	v_call	clone_size	cdr3_aa	cdr3_nt
.	16	TRBJ2-7	TRBV5-1	.	CASSLARTQAIHEQYF	TGCGCCAGCAGCTTGGCGCGGACTCAGGCCATCCACGAGCAGTACTTC
TRBD2	21	TRBJ2-3	TRBV9	.	CASSVQSPSGGAIERTDTQYF	TGTGCCAGCAGCGTCCAATCCCCTAGCGGGGGGGCAATTGAGCGCACAGATACGCAGTATTTT
TRBD2	19	TRBJ2-3	TRBV5-1	.	CASSQGYGLAGDSTDTQYF	TGCGCCAGCAGCCAGGGGTACGGACTAGCGGGGGATAGCACAGATACGCAGTATTTT
.	16	TRBJ1-4	TRBV7-9	.	CASSLGGDAYNEKLFF	TGTGCCAGCAGCTTAGGGGGGGACGCCTATAATGAAAAACTGTTTTTT
.	17	TRBJ1-5	TRBV19	.	CASNRQITDLSNQPQHF	TGTGCCAGTAATCGACAGATCACGGATCTTAGCAATCAGCCCCAGCATTTT
.	13	TRBJ1-6	TRBV30	few	CAWNGQKISPLHF	TGTGCCTGGAATGGACAGAAAATCTCACCCCTCCACTTT
TRBD2	15	TRBJ2-5	TRBV5-5	.	CASSPRGDSGETQYF	TGTGCCAGCAGCCCTCGGGGGGACTCCGGAGAGACCCAGTACTTC
TRBD2	17	TRBJ2-3	TRBV10-1	.	CASSDSGLAGALYTQYF	TGCGCCAGCAGTGATTCAGGACTAGCGGGGGCGTTGTATACGCAGTATTTT
TRBD1	16	TRBJ2-5	TRBV19	.	CASSKGDRGGQETQYF	TGTGCCAGTAGTAAGGGGGACAGGGGTGGCCAAGAGACCCAGTACTTC
.	14	TRBJ2-5	TRBV9	.	CASSVGQNLRTQYF	TGTGCCAGCAGCGTAGGGCAGAACCTTCGAACCCAGTACTTC
TRBD2	15	TRBJ2-7	TRBV10-2	few	CASSERLARGHEQYF	TGCGCCAGCAGTGAAAGACTAGCACGGGGCCACGAGCAGTACTTC
TRBD1	15	TRBJ2-5	TRBV30	.	CAWSPGTGPQETQYF	TGTGCCTGGAGCCCCGGGACAGGGCCCCAAGAGACCCAGTACTTC
TRBD1	15	TRBJ1-2	TRBV2	.	CASSEMSGGIYGYTF	TGTGCCAGCAGTGAAATGTCAGGGGGTATCTATGGCTACACCTTC
TRBD2	14	TRBJ2-1	TRBV2	.	CASSESYGRNEQFF	TGTGCCAGCAGTGAATCCTACGGGAGGAATGAGCAGTTCTTC
.	13	TRBJ2-5	TRBV5-1	.	CASSLGGLETQYF	TGCGCCAGCAGCCTAGGGGGATTAGAGACCCAGTACTTC
TRBD2	15	TRBJ2-3	TRBV30	.	CAWGSKSGGQDTQYF	TGTGCCTGGGGGTCTAAAAGCGGGGGGCAAGATACGCAGTATTTT
.	14	TRBJ2-3	TRBV11-2	.	CASSRTQITDTQYF	TGTGCCAGCAGCCGGACACAGATAACAGATACGCAGTATTTT
.	17	TRBJ2-3	TRBV9	.	CASSVDGSLGWGDTQYF	TGTGCCAGCAGCGTTGACGGGAGTCTTGGGTGGGGAGATACGCAGTATTTT
TRBD1	13	TRBJ2-7	TRBV29-1	.	CSTRQGSLGEQYF	TGCAGCACCCGACAGGGGAGTTTAGGCGAGCAGTACTTC
.	14	TRBJ1-2	TRBV2	once	CASSDRMDSYGYTF	TGTGCCAGCAGTGATCGGATGGACAGCTATGGCTACACCTTC
.	14	TRBJ2-7	TRBV20-1	.	CSASYRRSSYEQYF	TGCAGTGCTAGTTACAGGCGAAGCTCCTACGAGCAGTACTTC
.	12	TRBJ2-7	TRBV11-2	.	CASSPGFSEQYF	TGTGCCAGCAGCCCAGGGTTTAGCGAGCAGTACTTC
TRBD1	14	TRBJ2-2	TRBV19	.	CASSTQGHGGELFF	TGTGCCAGTAGCACACAGGGGCACGGGGGGGAGCTGTTTTTT
.	13	TRBJ1-2	TRBV12-3/TRBV12-4	.	CASSPRVLHGYTF	TGTGCCAGCAGCCCCCGAGTCTTACATGGCTACACCTTC
.	13	TRBJ1-2	TRBV30	.	CAWRATGIYGYTF	TGTGCCTGGAGGGCAACAGGGATCTATGGCTACACCTTC
TRBD2	17	TRBJ2-1	TRBV4-1	.	CASSQDLGGGTYNEQFF	TGCGCCAGCAGCCAAGATTTGGGCGGGGGGACCTACAATGAGCAGTTCTTC
.	15	TRBJ1-1	TRBV15	.	CATSTRRRYNTEAFF	TGTGCCACCAGCACGCGTCGGAGGTATAACACTGAAGCTTTCTTT
.	15	TRBJ2-3	TRBV7-3	.	CASSRSGGLTDTQYF	TGTGCCAGCAGCCGTAGCGGCGGGCTCACAGATACGCAGTATTTT
TRBD1	16	TRBJ1-6	TRBV5-6	.	CASSATRQGRNSPLHF	TGTGCCAGCAGTGCGACTCGACAGGGGCGAAATTCACCCCTCCACTTT
.	13	TRBJ1-1	TRBV7-9	.	CASSSDGRVGAFF	TGTGCCAGCAGCTCCGACGGCAGGGTAGGGGCTTTCTTT
TRBD2	15	TRBJ2-5	TRBV29-1	.	CSVDRLAGTQETQYF	TGCAGCGTAGACCGACTAGCGGGGACTCAAGAGACCCAGTACTTC
.	16	TRBJ2-6	TRBV5-1	once	CASSARTVSGANVLTF	TGCGCCAGCAGCGCCAGGACAGTCTCTGGGGCCAACGTCCTGACTTTC
.	15	TRBJ1-1	TRBV11-3	.	CASSLDGGGNTEAFF	TGTGCCAGCAGCTTAGATGGCGGAGGGAACACTGAAGCTTTCTTT
TRBD1	13	TRBJ2-1	TRBV7-3	once	CASSSTGGNEQFF	TGTGCCAGCAGCTCCACAGGGGGCAATGAGCAGTTCTTC
TRBD2	20	TRBJ2-1	TRBV4-2	.	CASSQVAGTSGISSYNEQFF	TGTGCCAGCAGCCAAGTTGCGGGGACTAGCGGGATTAGCTCCTACAATGAGCAGTTCTTC
TRBD1	16	TRBJ1-6	TRBV5-8	.	CASPPTLGTGISPLHF	TGTGCCAGCCCTCCCACTTTGGGGACAGGGATTTCACCCCTCCACTTT
TRBD2	15	TRBJ2-3	TRBV19	.	CASSFLAGGSDTQYF	TGTGCCAGTAGTTTCCTAGCGGGAGGGTCAGATACGCAGTATTTT
.	13	TRBJ2-2	TRBV5-6	.	CASSLAGPGELFF	TGTGCCAGCAGCTTGGCAGGGCCCGGGGAGCTGTTTTTT
TRBD2	16	TRBJ2-2	TRBV5-1	.	CASRLPGGPGAGELFF	TGCGCCAGCAGATTGCCGGGGGGGCCCGGGGCCGGGGAGCTGTTTTTT
.	12	TRBJ1-2	TRBV27	.	CASSRGSGGYTF	TGTGCCAGCAGCAGGGGCTCAGGGGGCTACACCTTC
.	13	TRBJ2-5	TRBV5-4	.	CASSLVNQETQYF	TGTGCCAGCAGCTTGGTTAACCAAGAGACCCAGTACTTC
.	14	TRBJ2-7	TRBV5-5	few	CASSPPGQTYEQYF	TGTGCCAGCAGCCCTCCGGGACAAACCTACGAGCAGTACTTC
.	14	TRBJ2-1	TRBV5-1	.	CASSLTGKVNEQFF	TGCGCCAGCAGTTTAACAGGGAAAGTGAATGAGCAGTTCTTC
TRBD1	14	TRBJ1-5	TRBV3-1/TRBV3-2	.	CASSTNRGDQPQHF	TGTGCCAGCAGCACCAACAGGGGAGATCAGCCCCAGCATTTT
TRBD2	16	TRBJ2-2	TRBV11-3	.	CASSNLAGVATGELFF	TGTGCCAGCAGCAATCTAGCGGGGGTCGCCACCGGGGAGCTGTTTTTT
TRBD1	15	TRBJ1-5	TRBV19	.	CASSISTGNGQPQHF	TGTGCCAGTAGTATATCGACAGGGAACGGTCAGCCCCAGCATTTT